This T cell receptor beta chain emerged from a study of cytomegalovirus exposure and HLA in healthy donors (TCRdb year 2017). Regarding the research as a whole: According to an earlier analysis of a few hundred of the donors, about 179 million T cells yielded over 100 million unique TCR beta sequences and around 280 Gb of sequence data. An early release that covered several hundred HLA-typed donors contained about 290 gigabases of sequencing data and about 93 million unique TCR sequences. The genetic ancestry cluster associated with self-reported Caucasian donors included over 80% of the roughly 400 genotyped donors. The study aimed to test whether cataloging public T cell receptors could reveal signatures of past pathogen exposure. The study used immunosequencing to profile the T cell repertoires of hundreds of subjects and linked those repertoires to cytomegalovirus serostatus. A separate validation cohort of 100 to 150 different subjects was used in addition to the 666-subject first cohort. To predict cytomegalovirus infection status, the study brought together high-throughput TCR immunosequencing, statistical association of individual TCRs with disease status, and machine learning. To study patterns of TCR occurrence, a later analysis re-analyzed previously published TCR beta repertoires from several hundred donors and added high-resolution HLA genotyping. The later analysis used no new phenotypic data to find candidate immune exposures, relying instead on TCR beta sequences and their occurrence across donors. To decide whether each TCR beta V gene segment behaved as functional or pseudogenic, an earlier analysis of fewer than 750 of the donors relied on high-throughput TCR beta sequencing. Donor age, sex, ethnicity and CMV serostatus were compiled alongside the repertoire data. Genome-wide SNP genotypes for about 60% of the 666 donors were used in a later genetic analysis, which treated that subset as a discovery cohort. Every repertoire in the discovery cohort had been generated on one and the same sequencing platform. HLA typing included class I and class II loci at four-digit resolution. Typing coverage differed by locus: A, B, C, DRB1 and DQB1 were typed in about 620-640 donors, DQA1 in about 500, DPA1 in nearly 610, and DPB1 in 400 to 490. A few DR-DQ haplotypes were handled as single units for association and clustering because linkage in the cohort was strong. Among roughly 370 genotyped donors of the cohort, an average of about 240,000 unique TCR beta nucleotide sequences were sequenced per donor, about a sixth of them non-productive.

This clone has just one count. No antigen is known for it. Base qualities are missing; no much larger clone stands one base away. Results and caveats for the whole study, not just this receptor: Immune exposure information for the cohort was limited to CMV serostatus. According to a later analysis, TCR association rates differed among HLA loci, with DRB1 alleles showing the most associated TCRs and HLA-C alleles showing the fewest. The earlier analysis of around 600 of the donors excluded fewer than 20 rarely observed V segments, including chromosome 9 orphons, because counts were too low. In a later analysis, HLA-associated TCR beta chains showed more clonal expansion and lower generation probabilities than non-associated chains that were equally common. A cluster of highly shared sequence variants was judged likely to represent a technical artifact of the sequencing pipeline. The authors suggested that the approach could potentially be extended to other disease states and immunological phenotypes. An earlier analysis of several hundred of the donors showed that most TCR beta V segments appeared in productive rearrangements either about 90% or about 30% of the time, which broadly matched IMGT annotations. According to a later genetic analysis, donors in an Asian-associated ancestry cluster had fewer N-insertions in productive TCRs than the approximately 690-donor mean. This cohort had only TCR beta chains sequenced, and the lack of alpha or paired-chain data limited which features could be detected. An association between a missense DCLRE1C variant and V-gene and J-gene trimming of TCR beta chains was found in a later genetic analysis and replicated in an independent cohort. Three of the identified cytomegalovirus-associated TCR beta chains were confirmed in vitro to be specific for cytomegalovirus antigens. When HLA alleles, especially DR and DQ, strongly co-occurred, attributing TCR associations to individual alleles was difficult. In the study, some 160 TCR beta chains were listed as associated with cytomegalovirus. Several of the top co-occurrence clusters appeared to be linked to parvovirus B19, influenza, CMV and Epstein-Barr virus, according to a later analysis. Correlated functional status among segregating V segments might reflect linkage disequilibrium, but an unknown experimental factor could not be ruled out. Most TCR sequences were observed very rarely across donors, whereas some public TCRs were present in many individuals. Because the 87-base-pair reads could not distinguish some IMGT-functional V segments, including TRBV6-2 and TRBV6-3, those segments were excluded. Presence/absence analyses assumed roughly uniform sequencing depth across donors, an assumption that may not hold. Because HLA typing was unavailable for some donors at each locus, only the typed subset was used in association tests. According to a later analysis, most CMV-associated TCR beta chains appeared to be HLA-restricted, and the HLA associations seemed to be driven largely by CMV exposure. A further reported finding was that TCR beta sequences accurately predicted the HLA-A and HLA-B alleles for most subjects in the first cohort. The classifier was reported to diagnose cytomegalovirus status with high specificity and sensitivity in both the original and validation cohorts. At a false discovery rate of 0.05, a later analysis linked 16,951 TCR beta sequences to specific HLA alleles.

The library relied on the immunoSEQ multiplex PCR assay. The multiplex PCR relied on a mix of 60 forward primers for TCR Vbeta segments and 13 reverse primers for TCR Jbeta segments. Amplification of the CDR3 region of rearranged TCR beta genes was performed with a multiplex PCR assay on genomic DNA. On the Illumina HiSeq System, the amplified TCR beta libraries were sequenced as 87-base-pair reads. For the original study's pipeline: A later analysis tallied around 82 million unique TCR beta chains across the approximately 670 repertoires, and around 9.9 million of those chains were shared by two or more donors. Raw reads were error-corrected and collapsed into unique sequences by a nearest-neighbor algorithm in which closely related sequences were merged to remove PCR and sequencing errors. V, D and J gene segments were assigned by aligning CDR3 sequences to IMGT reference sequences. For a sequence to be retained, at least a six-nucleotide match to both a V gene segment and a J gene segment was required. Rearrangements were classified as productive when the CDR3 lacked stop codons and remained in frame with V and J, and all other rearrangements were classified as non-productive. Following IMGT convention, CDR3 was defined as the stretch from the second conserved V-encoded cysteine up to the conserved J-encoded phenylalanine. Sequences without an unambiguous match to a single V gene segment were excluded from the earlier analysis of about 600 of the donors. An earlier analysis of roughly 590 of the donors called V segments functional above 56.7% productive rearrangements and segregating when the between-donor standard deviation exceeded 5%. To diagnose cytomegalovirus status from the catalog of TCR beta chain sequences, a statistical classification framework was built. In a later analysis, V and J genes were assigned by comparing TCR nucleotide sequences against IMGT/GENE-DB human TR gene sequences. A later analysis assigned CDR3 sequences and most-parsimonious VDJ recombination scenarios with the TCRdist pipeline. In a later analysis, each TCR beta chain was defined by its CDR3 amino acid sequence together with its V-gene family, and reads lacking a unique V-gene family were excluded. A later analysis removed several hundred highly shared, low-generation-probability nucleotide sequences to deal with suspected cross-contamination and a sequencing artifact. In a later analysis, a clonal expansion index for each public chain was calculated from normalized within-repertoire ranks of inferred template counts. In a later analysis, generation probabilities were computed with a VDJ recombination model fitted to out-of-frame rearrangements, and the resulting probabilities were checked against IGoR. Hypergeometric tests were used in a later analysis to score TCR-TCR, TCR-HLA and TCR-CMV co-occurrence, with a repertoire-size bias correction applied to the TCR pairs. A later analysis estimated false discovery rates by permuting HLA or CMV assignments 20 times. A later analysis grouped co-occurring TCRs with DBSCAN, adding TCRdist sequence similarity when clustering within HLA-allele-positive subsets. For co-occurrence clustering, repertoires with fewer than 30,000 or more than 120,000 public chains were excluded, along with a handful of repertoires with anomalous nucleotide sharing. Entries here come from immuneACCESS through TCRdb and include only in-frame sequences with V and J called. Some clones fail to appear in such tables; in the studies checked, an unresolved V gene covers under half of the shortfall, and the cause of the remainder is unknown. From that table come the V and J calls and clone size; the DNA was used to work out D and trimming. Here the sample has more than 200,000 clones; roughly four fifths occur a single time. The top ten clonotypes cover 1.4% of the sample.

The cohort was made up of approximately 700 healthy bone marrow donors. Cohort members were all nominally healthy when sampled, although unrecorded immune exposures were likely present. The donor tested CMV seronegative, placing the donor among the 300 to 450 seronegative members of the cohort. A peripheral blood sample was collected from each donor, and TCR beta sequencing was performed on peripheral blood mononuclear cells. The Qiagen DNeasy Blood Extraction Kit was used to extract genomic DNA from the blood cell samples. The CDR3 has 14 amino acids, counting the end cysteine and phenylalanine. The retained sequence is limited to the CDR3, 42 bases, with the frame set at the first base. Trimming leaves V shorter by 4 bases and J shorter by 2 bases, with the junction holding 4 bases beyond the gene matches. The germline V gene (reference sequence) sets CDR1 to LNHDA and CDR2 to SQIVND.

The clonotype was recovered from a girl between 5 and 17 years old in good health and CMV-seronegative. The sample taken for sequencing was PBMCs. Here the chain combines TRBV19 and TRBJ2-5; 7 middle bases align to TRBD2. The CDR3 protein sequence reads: CASSKWREQETQYF. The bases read TGTGCCAGTAGTAAGTGGCGGGAGCAAGAGACCCAGTACTTC. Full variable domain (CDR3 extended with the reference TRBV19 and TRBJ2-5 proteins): DGGITQSPKYLFRKEGQNVTLSCEQNLNHDAMYWYRQDPGQGLRLIYYSQIVNDFQKGDIAEGYSVSREKKESFPLTVTSAQKNPTAFYLCASSKWREQETQYFGPGTRLLVL.